The rows below give T cell receptor beta chains drawn from one sample of a study of T-cell reconstitution after alpha-beta-depleted transplantation in children. TCRdb reprocessed the PCR reads via MiXCR and lists one record per CDR3 protein. The sample has 200,000 to 250,000 distinct CDR3 sequences; 8.5% to 10% are singletons. Source: PBMCs from the stem cell graft donor, taken from the stem cell graft. The receptors were sampled from a human donor who donated a stem cell graft to a child with acute lymphoblastic leukemia. Each CDR3 is given with its conserved first and last residue. D genes are given only for firm matches. Clone size is shown for a subset of rows, as once, few, many or a class of expanded clone.

abundance,v_gene,d_gene,j_gene,CDR3aa,CDR3nt
many,TRBV10-3,TRBD2,TRBJ2-1,CAIRGLADEQFF,TGTGCCATCAGGGGACTAGCGGATGAGCAGTTCTTC
few,TRBV10-3,TRBD2,TRBJ2-5,CAISEKRGDQETQYF,TGTGCCATCAGTGAGAAGCGGGGGGACCAAGAGACCCAGTACTTC
.,TRBV7-9,.,TRBJ1-5,CAAAQGSNQPQHF,TGTGCCGCTGCACAGGGTAGCAATCAGCCCCAGCATTTT
many,TRBV5-1,.,TRBJ2-3,CASSFQGPDTQYF,TGCGCCAGCAGCTTTCAGGGTCCAGATACGCAGTATTTT
few,TRBV29-1,.,TRBJ1-2,CSVRDYSNYGYTF,TGCAGCGTGAGGGATTATTCTAACTATGGCTACACCTTC
.,TRBV19,TRBD1,TRBJ2-7,CASASGQGAYEQYF,TGTGCCAGTGCCTCCGGACAGGGGGCCTACGAGCAGTACTTC
few,TRBV7-9,.,TRBJ1-1,CASRSTSNTEAFF,TGTGCCAGCAGGTCTACGAGTAACACTGAAGCTTTCTTT
.,TRBV20-1,.,TRBJ2-5,CSAPPASTEETQYF,TGCAGTGCCCCTCCCGCTAGCACGGAAGAGACCCAGTACTTC
few,TRBV12-3/TRBV12-4,.,TRBJ2-2,CASSPRSGIGELFF,TGTGCCAGCAGCCCCCGGTCTGGGATCGGGGAGCTGTTTTTT
many,TRBV3-1,.,TRBJ2-2,CASSQVWDTGELFF,TGTGCCAGCAGCCAAGTCTGGGACACCGGGGAGCTGTTTTTT
few,TRBV5-1,.,TRBJ2-3,CASSLGLVASTDTQYF,TGCGCCAGCAGCTTGGGACTAGTCGCTAGCACAGATACGCAGTATTTT
.,TRBV7-2,.,TRBJ2-7,CASSLGQVEDEQYF,TGTGCCAGCAGCTTAGGACAGGTCGAAGACGAGCAGTACTTC
.,TRBV27,.,TRBJ1-5,CASSLKGGAYQPQHF,TGTGCCAGCAGTTTAAAGGGGGGGGCTTATCAGCCCCAGCATTTT
.,TRBV19,TRBD1,TRBJ2-7,CASSPGQGASSYEQYF,TGTGCCAGTAGTCCAGGACAGGGGGCTAGCTCCTACGAGCAGTACTTC
medium-sized,TRBV4-1,.,TRBJ2-5,CASSQDSGFQETQYF,TGCGCCAGCAGTCAAGATTCAGGATTCCAAGAGACCCAGTACTTC
.,TRBV11-1,TRBD2,TRBJ2-7,CASSLAAGLAGGSLNEQYF,TGTGCCAGCAGCTTAGCGGCGGGTTTGGCGGGGGGCTCTTTGAACGAGCAGTACTTC
many,TRBV6-2/TRBV6-3,.,TRBJ2-2,CASSGGITGELFF,TGTGCCAGCTCTGGGGGGATCACCGGGGAGCTGTTTTTT
few,TRBV9,.,TRBJ2-6,CASSVAWGANVLTF,TGTGCCAGCAGCGTCGCGTGGGGGGCCAACGTCCTGACTTTC
many,TRBV10-3,.,TRBJ1-3,CAISDRDPTSGNTIYF,TGTGCCATCAGTGATCGGGATCCAACCTCTGGAAACACCATATATTTT
many,TRBV5-1,TRBD1,TRBJ2-7,CASSWGDRLSYEQYF,TGCGCCAGCAGCTGGGGGGACAGGCTCTCCTACGAGCAGTACTTC
many,TRBV12-3/TRBV12-4,.,TRBJ1-1,CASSLAGVSRHTEAFF,TGTGCCAGCAGTTTAGCGGGAGTCTCCCGACACACTGAAGCTTTCTTT
many,TRBV6-5,.,TRBJ2-6,CASSYRPVLSGANVLTF,TGTGCCAGCAGTTACCGCCCAGTTTTATCTGGGGCCAACGTCCTGACTTTC
many,TRBV12-3/TRBV12-4,.,TRBJ1-5,CASSWAADSNQPQHF,TGTGCCAGCAGTTGGGCGGCAGACAGCAATCAGCCCCAGCATTTT
.,TRBV11-2,.,TRBJ1-1,CASSLARENEAFF,TGTGCCAGCAGCTTAGCCAGGGAGAATGAAGCTTTCTTT
.,TRBV9,.,TRBJ1-2,CASTRTGTLYGYTF,TGTGCCAGCACCCGTACCGGGACACTCTATGGCTACACCTTC